The 30 T cell receptor beta chains presented below share a single source sample, sequenced in a study of blood T cell repertoires in COVID-19. Clones were read by immunoSEQ multiplex PCR, and TCRdb kept only the in-frame ones, dropping some. The sample has about 120,000 clones, about 83% seen once; the top ten hold 12%. Sequencing was carried out using peripheral blood. These receptors originate from a man in his 60s with acute or convalescent COVID-19.

The chain recombines TRBV5-1 with TRBJ2-3; 12 bases are shared with TRBD2. CDR1 and CDR2 from the germline V gene are SGHRS and YFSETQ. With 7 bases clipped from V and 4 bases from J, the junction kept 10 bases outside the gene matches. This CDR3 region has 16 residues. The CDR3 nucleotides read TGCGCCAGCCGGGTTCTAGCGGGAGGGCCCGCAGATACGCAGTATTTT. This gives the protein CASRVLAGGPADTQYF.

V is TRBV4-1 and J is TRBJ2-1; 12 positions agree with TRBD2. Losses at the gene ends were 6 bases for V and 8 bases for J; bases not matched to a gene: 8. The V gene's germline CDR1 is MGHRA and CDR2 YSYEKL. This CDR3 spans 15 amino acids. CDR3: CASRQLAGGMDEQFF. The DNA of the CDR3 is TGCGCCAGCAGACAGCTAGCGGGAGGGATGGATGAGCAGTTCTTC.

The chain joins TRBV14 to TRBJ2-5, with TRBD2 as a possible D gene (6 bases). Germline CDR1 reads SGHDN; CDR2 reads FVKESK. CDR3 length: 15 residues. V was cut by 2 bases and J by 3 bases, with 13 bases left in between. CDR3 region: CASSQYVGSEETQYF. For the CDR3, the DNA is TGTGCCAGCAGCCAATATGTCGGGAGCGAAGAGACCCAGTACTTC.

Only a few counts were recorded for this clone. The V and J genes are TRBV9 and TRBJ2-7; D is perhaps TRBD2 (6 bases). Trimming cost V 5 bases and J 1 base, with 10 bases left between them. The CDR3 is 13 amino acids. Per the germline V gene, CDR1 is SGDLS and CDR2 is YYNGEE. The CDR3: CASSLGTSYEQYF. CDR3 DNA: TGTGCCAGCAGTCTCGGGACTTCCTACGAGCAGTACTTC. Looking up the rest from reference TRBV9 and TRBJ2-7 gives the full variable domain: DSGVTQTPKHLITATGQRVTLRCSPRSGDLSVYWYQQSLDQGLQFLIQYYNGEERAKGNILERFSAQQFPDLHSELNLSSLELGDSALYFCASSLGTSYEQYFGPGTRLTVT.

The V call is TRBV7-9, the J call TRBJ1-5, with D hard to call. Germline lookup yields CDR1 SEHNR and CDR2 FQNEAQ (reference sequence). Trimming stripped 2 bases from V and 4 bases from J, with 15 bases between. The CDR3 loop spans 16 amino acids. CDR3 in amino acids: CASSLWSPSGNQPQHF. The CDR3 DNA is TGTGCCAGCAGCTTATGGTCCCCATCGGGTAATCAGCCCCAGCATTTT.

The chain joins TRBV30 to TRBJ1-2, with D unresolved. The CDR3 totals 14 residues. Trimming removed 4 bases from V and 2 bases from J, with 14 bases in between. Germline V CDR1 and CDR2: GTSNPN, SVGIG (reference sequence). The CDR3 DNA is TGTGCCTGGATTCGTGGCGGGCTGAACTATGGCTACACCTTC. As protein: CAWIRGGLNYGYTF.

The chain is built from TRBV4-2 and TRBJ1-5; TRBD1 is a possible D gene (5 bases). This CDR3 is 15 amino acids long. CDR1 and CDR2 from the germline V gene are LGHNA and YNFKEQ. Between the trimmed V and J ends, which lost 0 bases and 4 bases, there was a span of 10 bases. The CDR3 coding sequence is TGTGCCAGCAGCCAAGACTTCTCAGGGAATCAGCCCCAGCATTTT. It is translated as CASSQDFSGNQPQHF.

This clone came up a few times. This sequence joins TRBV10-3 and TRBJ2-2; 7 nucleotides align to TRBD2. The CDR3 covers 14 residues. Germline V gene lookup returns CDR1 ENHRY and CDR2 SYGVKD. J was trimmed by 8 bases and V by 3 bases; bases with no gene match: 6. The DNA of the CDR3 is TGTGCCATCAGTGACCGGGGGAGGGCAGGGGAGCTGTTTTTT. Protein: CAISDRGRAGELFF.

The chain joins TRBV11-2 to TRBJ2-4; possible D gene TRBD1, 6 bases. The germline CDR1 and CDR2 sequences are SGHAT and FQNNGV. The CDR3 length is 13 residues. V was pared by 3 bases and J by 7 bases, with 10 bases between. CDR3 loop: CASSFAGANIQYF. The CDR3 nucleotides read TGTGCCAGCAGCTTCGCAGGGGCTAACATTCAGTACTTC.

The chain couples TRBV20-1 to TRBJ2-3; 10 bases fit TRBD2. The germline V gene has CDR1 DFQATT and CDR2 SNEGSKA (reference sequence). This CDR3 is 17 amino acids long. V shed 3 bases and J 3 bases; nucleotides not matched to a gene: 12. In DNA form, the CDR3 reads TGCAGTGCTAGTAGCCCGTGGGCTAGCGGGAGAACAGATACGCAGTATTTT. It codes for CSASSPWASGRTDTQYF.

The chain has TRBV7-8 and TRBJ1-3; perhaps TRBD1 as D (5 bases). V lost 5 bases, J lost 2 bases, and 10 bases lay in between. Germline V gene sequence: CDR1 SGHVS, CDR2 FQNEAQ. The CDR3 sequence is 14 residues long. In DNA, the CDR3 is TGTGCCAGCAGCCAGGGAGGGCCTGGAAACACCATATATTTT. Its protein product is CASSQGGPGNTIYF. The variable domain in full, with the rest retrieved from reference TRBV7-8 and TRBJ1-3, is GAGVSQSPRYKVAKRGQDVALRCDPISGHVSLFWYQQALGQGPEFLTYFQNEAQLDKSGLPSDRFFAERPEGSVSTLKIQRTQQEDSAVYLCASSQGGPGNTIYFGEGSWLTVV.

V usage is TRBV2 and J usage is TRBJ1-2; D remains ambiguous. Trimming left V 2 bases short and J 4 bases short, with 11 bases between. From germline, CDR1 is SNHLY and CDR2 FYNNEI. CDR3 length: 14 residues. In nucleotides, the CDR3 is TGTGCCAGCAGTGAACTTGGGCTGGGCTATGGCTACACCTTC. As protein: CASSELGLGYGYTF. The entire variable domain, with the rest obtained from reference TRBV2 and TRBJ1-2, is as follows: EPEVTQTPSHQVTQMGQEVILRCVPISNHLYFYWYRQILGQKVEFLVSFYNNEISEKSEIFDDQFSVERPDGSNFTLKIRSTKLEDSAMYFCASSELGLGYGYTFGSGTRLTVV.

The gene calls are TRBV6-1 and TRBJ2-7; possible D gene TRBD2, 6 bases. The CDR3 loop spans 12 amino acids. CDR1 and CDR2 from the germline V gene are MNHNS and SASEGT. Trimming removed 5 bases from V and 9 bases from J, with 14 bases in between. The CDR3 protein is CASSYGTGVQYF. The DNA of the CDR3 is TGTGCCAGCAGTTATGGAACGGGGGTGCAGTACTTC.

The chain carries TRBV12-3 or TRBV12-4 and TRBJ1-1; TRBD1 might be the D (5 bases). The V gene lost 6 bases and the J gene lost 4 bases, with 12 bases spanning the gap. The CDR3 covers 13 residues. The CDR3 DNA follows: TGTGCCAGCAGGGGGCAGGGTATCACTGAAGCTTTCTTT. Translating gives CASRGQGITEAFF.

The chain joins TRBV24-1 to TRBJ2-1; 11 bases agree with TRBD2. The CDR3 sequence is 16 residues long. With V trimmed by 4 bases and J by 4 bases, 5 bases remained unmatched. Germline assignment: CDR1 KGHDR and CDR2 SFDVKD. CDR3 in amino acids: CATSDVTSGGYNEQFF. The CDR3 coding sequence is TGTGCCACCAGTGACGTTACTAGCGGGGGATACAATGAGCAGTTCTTC.

V and J are TRBV6-5 and TRBJ1-2, with 7 bases lining up with TRBD1. In germline, CDR1 is MNHEY, CDR2 SVGAGI. Unmatched junction bases numbered 10, after V lost 6 bases and J lost 3 bases. CDR3 length equals 15 residues. CDR3 protein: CASRKWVTGDYGYTF. The CDR3 DNA sequence: TGTGCCAGCAGGAAATGGGTTACAGGGGACTATGGCTACACCTTC.

CDR3: CASTNQGLAASSYNEQFF. The DNA of the CDR3 is TGTGCCAGCACAAATCAGGGACTAGCGGCAAGCTCCTACAATGAGCAGTTCTTC. The V gene is TRBV28, the J gene TRBJ2-1; 11 bases are shared with TRBD2. The CDR3 is 18 amino acids. Germline lookup yields CDR1 MDHEN and CDR2 SYDVKM. The ends lost 7 bases at V and 0 bases at J; junction bases unmatched: 11.

The chain carries TRBV6-6 and TRBJ1-2, with D tentatively TRBD1 (6 bases). Per the germline V gene, CDR1 is MNHNY and CDR2 is SVGAGI (reference sequence). The CDR3 spans 15 residues. Trimming shortened V by 5 bases and J by 5 bases, and 18 bases separated the two germline ends. The DNA for the CDR3 is TGTGCCAGCAGTCCGGGACAAGGCTCTCTATATGGCTACACCTTC. As protein: CASSPGQGSLYGYTF.

V gene TRBV3-1 (or the pseudogene TRBV3-2) combines with J gene TRBJ2-3; D is unresolved. Germline V gene sequence: CDR1 LGHDT, CDR2 YNNKEL (reference sequence). The V gene lost 1 base and the J gene lost 4 bases, with 9 bases spanning the gap. This CDR3 contains 14 residues. The CDR3 protein is CASSQAWAADTQYF. The CDR3 region has the DNA TGTGCCAGCAGCCAAGCATGGGCAGCAGATACGCAGTATTTT.

V and J are TRBV5-1 and TRBJ1-6; D possibly corresponds to TRBD1 (6 bases). Germline V gene data show CDR1 as SGHRS and CDR2 as YFSETQ. The CDR3 spans 13 residues. Trimming shortened V by 2 bases and J by 8 bases, and 8 bases separated the two germline ends. The CDR3 coding sequence is TGCGCCAGCAGCTTAGGGGGGGATTCACCCCTCCACTTT. Encoded protein: CASSLGGDSPLHF.

The rearrangement uses TRBV19 and TRBJ1-3; D gene uncertain. The germline gives CDR1 LNHDA, CDR2 SQIVND (reference sequence). V was cut by 6 bases and J by 3 bases, with 6 bases left in between. This CDR3 is 12 amino acids long. The CDR3 sequence is CASSVSGNTIYF. The CDR3 DNA follows: TGTGCCAGTAGCGTCAGTGGAAACACCATATATTTT.

V and J are TRBV5-1 and TRBJ2-1; 9 bases agree with TRBD2. The germline gives CDR1 SGHRS, CDR2 YFSETQ. V shed 4 bases and J 5 bases; nucleotides not matched to a gene: 4. CDR3 size: 14 residues. The CDR3 nucleotides are TGCGCCAGCAGCGAGAGGACTAGCGACAATGAGCAGTTCTTC. Translated: CASSERTSDNEQFF.

The chain joins TRBV19 to TRBJ1-5; a weak D match, TRBD1 (5 bases). V was pared by 5 bases and J by 4 bases, with 15 bases between. This CDR3 spans 15 amino acids. Germline loops: CDR1 LNHDA, CDR2 SQIVND (reference sequence). The CDR3 here is CASSGQDSINQPQHF. The CDR3 DNA is TGTGCCAGTAGTGGCCAAGACAGTATTAATCAGCCCCAGCATTTT.

V usage is TRBV27 and J usage is TRBJ2-7, with 8 bases fitting TRBD2. Trimming took 3 bases from V and 0 from J; bases not matched to a gene: 4. This CDR3 has 15 residues. The germline gives CDR1 MNHEY, CDR2 SMNVEV (reference sequence). For the CDR3, the DNA is TGTGCCAGCAGTTTGGCTAGCGGGCGCTCCTACGAGCAGTACTTC. Its protein is CASSLASGRSYEQYF.

V and J are TRBV2 and TRBJ2-7; D unresolved. V gave up 6 bases and J gave up 4 bases, with 16 bases separating them. CDR1 SNHLY and CDR2 FYNNEI come from the germline V gene. The CDR3 contains 14 residues. The CDR3 protein is CASSSVAREYEQYF. CDR3 bases: TGTGCCAGCAGCTCCGTAGCTAGAGAATACGAGCAGTACTTC.

The chain has TRBV18 and TRBJ1-1; 9 bases agree with TRBD1. After removal of 4 bases from V and 7 bases from J, the junction contained 4 bases not matched to a gene. The V gene's germline CDR1 is KGHSH and CDR2 LQKENI. The CDR3 has 13 residues. CDR3 coding DNA: TGTGCCAGCTCACAAGGGACAGGGAGTGAAGCTTTCTTT. Its protein product is CASSQGTGSEAFF.

CDR3 nucleotide sequence: TGTGCCAGCAGCACCGGACTAGCGGGAAAACTCGGCGACGAGCAGTACTTC. Amino acids: CASSTGLAGKLGDEQYF. The chain has TRBV5-4 and TRBJ2-7, with 12 bases lining up with TRBD2. Germline values: CDR1 SGHNT, CDR2 YYREEE (reference sequence). This CDR3 contains 17 residues. V was clipped by 4 bases and J by 5 bases; unmatched bases: 13.

This sequence joins TRBV18 and TRBJ2-7, with no clear D. Trimming left V 2 bases short and J 2 bases short, with 7 bases between. This CDR3 has 13 residues. Germline V gene sequence: CDR1 KGHSH, CDR2 LQKENI. The CDR3 here is CASSPYSAYEQYF. CDR3 sequence (DNA): TGTGCCAGCTCACCATACTCGGCCTACGAGCAGTACTTC. The entire variable domain, with the rest obtained from reference TRBV18 and TRBJ2-7, is as follows: NAGVMQNPRHLVRRRGQEARLRCSPMKGHSHVYWYRQLPEEGLKFMVYLQKENIIDESGMPKERFSAEFPKEGPSILRIQQVVRGDSAAYFCASSPYSAYEQYFGPGTRLTVT.

The gene calls are TRBV27 and TRBJ1-6; tentative D call: TRBD1 (5 bases). Germline V gene lookup returns CDR1 MNHEY and CDR2 SMNVEV (reference sequence). Trimming stripped 8 bases from V and 5 bases from J, with 13 bases between. The CDR3 length is 14 residues. The DNA for the CDR3 is TGTGCCAGCGCCGCGGGACGGAATAATTCACCCCTCCACTTT. Its protein product is CASAAGRNNSPLHF.

The rearrangement uses TRBV5-4 and TRBJ2-7; D is undetermined. V lost 0 bases and J lost 2, with 15 bases in between. The germline gives CDR1 SGHNT, CDR2 YYREEE (reference sequence). The length of the CDR3 is 16 residues. As DNA, the CDR3 is TGTGCCAGCAGCTTGGGAGGCGCGGCGTCCCCCTACGAGCAGTACTTC. Its translation: CASSLGGAASPYEQYF.